The entry below describes one TCR beta chain. Antigen specificity is unknown. V was pared by 2 bases and J by 4 bases, with 8 bases of the junction left unmatched. Germline CDR1 is MNHEY and CDR2 is SMNVEV (reference sequence). The CDR3 has 16 amino acids. The data originate from a study of cytomegalovirus exposure and HLA in healthy donors. Study overall: The roughly 100 million unique TCR beta sequences, from around 200 million T cells, were found by an earlier analysis. Caucasian-associated ancestry cluster membership applied to around 80% of around 400 genotyped donors.

Study-level results: Association with HLA alleles at 0.05 false discovery rate was found for 16,951 TCR beta sequences in a later analysis. Presence/absence analyses took donor sequencing depth as roughly uniform.

The PCR had 60 Vbeta and 13 Jbeta primers. Method: immunoSEQ multiplex PCR; TCRdb's copy keeps in-frame clones and lacks some. The profile shows around 100,000 clones, 65% to 75% of them singletons. The origin of this receptor is a woman between 40 and 50 years old in good health and CMV-seropositive. Sequencing was carried out using PBMCs. The V gene is TRBV27, the J gene TRBJ1-3, with TRBD1 matching over 7 bases. DNA of the CDR3: TGTGCCAGCAGTTTAAACGGCAGGGGGAGAGGAAACACCATATATTTT. Encoded protein: CASSLNGRGRGNTIYF.